The clone carrying this T cell receptor (beta chain) was seen once. Its target is not known. The CDR3 is 15 amino acids. V lost 4 bases and J 2 bases, leaving 15 bases between the germline ends. Per germline, CDR1 LGHNA and CDR2 YNFKEQ. The sample originates from a study of cytomegalovirus exposure and HLA in healthy donors. General study points: Confirmation was obtained in vitro that a few CMV-associated chains are specific for CMV antigens. Cytomegalovirus-associated status was assigned to fewer than 200 TCR beta chains.

Using immunoSEQ multiplex PCR, the repertoire was profiled, and TCRdb retains in-frame clones only, with some absent. Among about 190,000 clones listed, 86% were seen once. The chain is built from TRBV4-2 and TRBJ2-7; a possible D gene is TRBD2 (6 bases). Sequenced sample: PBMCs. This TCR derives from a woman under 30 in good health and CMV-seronegative. The CDR3 loop reads CASSPSGLGAYEQYF. The DNA of the CDR3 is TGTGCCAGCAGCCCCTCGGGACTGGGGGCCTACGAGCAGTACTTC.